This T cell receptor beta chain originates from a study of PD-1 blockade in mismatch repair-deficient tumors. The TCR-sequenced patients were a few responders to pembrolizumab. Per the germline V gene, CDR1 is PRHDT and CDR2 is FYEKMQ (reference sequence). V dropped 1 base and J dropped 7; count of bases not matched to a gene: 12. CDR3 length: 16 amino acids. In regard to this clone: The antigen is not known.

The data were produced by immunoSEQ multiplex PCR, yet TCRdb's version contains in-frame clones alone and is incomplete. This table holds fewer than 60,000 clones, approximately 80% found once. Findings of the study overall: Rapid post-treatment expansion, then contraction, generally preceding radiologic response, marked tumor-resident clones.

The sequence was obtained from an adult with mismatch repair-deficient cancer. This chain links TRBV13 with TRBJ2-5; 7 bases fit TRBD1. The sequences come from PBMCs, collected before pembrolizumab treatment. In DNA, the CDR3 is TGTGCCAGCAGCTTAGCCGAGACAGGGCAGTGGGGGACCCAGTACTTC. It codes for CASSLAETGQWGTQYF.